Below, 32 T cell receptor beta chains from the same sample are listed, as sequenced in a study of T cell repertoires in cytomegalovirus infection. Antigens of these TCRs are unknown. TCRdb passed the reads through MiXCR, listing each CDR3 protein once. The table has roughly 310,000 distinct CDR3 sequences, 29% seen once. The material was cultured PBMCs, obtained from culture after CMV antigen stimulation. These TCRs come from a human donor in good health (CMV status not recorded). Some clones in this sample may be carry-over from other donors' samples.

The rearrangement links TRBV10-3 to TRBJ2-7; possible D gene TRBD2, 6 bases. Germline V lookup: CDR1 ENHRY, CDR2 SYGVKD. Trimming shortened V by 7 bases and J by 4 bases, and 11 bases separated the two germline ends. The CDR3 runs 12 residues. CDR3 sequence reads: CAITGGDYEQYF. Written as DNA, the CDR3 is TGTGCCATCACAGGAGGGGATTACGAGCAGTACTTC.

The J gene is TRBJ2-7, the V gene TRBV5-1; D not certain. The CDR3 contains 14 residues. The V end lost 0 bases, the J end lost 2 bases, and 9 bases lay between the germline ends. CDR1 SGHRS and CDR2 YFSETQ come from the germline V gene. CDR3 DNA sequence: TGCGCCAGCAGCTTGGGGTCCATCACCTACGAGCAGTACTTC. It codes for CASSLGSITYEQYF.

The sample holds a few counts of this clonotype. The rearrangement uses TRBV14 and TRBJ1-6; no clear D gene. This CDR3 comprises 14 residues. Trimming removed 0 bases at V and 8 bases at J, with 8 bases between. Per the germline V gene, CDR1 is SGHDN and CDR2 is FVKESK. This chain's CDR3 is CASSQESRDSPLHF. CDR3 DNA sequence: TGTGCCAGCAGCCAAGAGTCAAGAGATTCACCCCTCCACTTT. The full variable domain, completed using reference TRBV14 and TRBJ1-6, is EAGVTQFPSHSVIEKGQTVTLRCDPISGHDNLYWYRRVMGKEIKFLLHFVKESKQDESGMPNNRFLAERTGGTYSTLKVQPAELEDSGVYFCASSQESRDSPLHFGNGTRLTVT.

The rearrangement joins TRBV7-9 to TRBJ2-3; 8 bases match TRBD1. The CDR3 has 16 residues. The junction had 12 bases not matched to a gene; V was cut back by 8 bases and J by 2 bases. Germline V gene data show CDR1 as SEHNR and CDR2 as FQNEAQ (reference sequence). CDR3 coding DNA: TGTGCCAGCCGCCCCTATGGGACAGGTATCACAGATACGCAGTATTTT. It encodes CASRPYGTGITDTQYF.

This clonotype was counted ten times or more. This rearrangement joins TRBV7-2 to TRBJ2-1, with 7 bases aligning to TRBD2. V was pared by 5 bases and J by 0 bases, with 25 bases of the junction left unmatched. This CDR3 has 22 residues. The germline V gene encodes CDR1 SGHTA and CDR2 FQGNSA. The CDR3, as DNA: TGTGCCAGCAGCCTCCCCCTAGGGCGGGAGTTATCATTGTGGAGCTCCTACAATGAGCAGTTCTTC. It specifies CASSLPLGRELSLWSSYNEQFF.

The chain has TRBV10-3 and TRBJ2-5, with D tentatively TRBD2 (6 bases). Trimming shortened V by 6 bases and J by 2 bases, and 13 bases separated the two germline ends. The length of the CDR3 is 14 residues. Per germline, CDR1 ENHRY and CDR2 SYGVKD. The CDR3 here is CAIREGRGQETQYF. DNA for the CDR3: TGTGCCATCAGGGAGGGCCGAGGGCAAGAGACCCAGTACTTC.

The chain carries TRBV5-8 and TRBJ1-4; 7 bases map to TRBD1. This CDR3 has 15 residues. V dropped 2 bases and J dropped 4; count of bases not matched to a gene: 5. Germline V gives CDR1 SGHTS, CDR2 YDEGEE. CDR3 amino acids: CASSFRTGNNEKLFF. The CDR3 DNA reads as TGTGCCAGCAGCTTCCGGACAGGAAATAATGAAAAACTGTTTTTT.

The CDR3 DNA reads TGTGCCAGCAGCCCTCGGGGACAGGGGACCTCCTACGAGCAGTACTTC. Translation gives CASSPRGQGTSYEQYF. V and J are TRBV5-5 and TRBJ2-7, with 10 nucleotides matching TRBD1. The CDR3 spans 16 residues. The V gene end was trimmed by 4 bases and the J gene end by 0 bases; junction bases not matched to a gene: 7. Germline V CDR1 and CDR2: SGHKS, YYEKEE (reference sequence).

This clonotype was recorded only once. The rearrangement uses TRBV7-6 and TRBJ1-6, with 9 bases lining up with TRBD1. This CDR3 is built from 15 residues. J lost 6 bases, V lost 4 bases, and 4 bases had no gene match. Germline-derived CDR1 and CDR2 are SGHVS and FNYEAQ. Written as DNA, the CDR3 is TGTGCCAGCAGCTCAAGACAGGGGGGTAATTCACCCCTCCACTTT. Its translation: CASSSRQGGNSPLHF.

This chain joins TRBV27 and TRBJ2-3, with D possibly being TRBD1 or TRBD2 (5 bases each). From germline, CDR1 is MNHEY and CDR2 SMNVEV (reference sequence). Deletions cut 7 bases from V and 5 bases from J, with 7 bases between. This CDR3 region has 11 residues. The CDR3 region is CASTRGDTQYF. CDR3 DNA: TGTGCCAGCACGAGGGGAGATACGCAGTATTTT.

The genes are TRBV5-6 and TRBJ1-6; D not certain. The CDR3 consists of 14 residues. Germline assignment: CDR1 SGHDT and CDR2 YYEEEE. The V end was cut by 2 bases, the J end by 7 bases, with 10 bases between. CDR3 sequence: CASSFERSNSPLHF. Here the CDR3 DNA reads TGTGCCAGCAGCTTTGAGCGGAGCAATTCACCCCTCCACTTT.

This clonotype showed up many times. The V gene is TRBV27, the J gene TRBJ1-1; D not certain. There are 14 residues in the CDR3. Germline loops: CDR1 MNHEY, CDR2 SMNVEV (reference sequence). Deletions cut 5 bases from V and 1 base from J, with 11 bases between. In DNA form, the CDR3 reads TGTGCCAGCAGTAGAGGGTCCCCGAACACTGAAGCTTTCTTT. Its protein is CASSRGSPNTEAFF.

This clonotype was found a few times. The CDR3 nucleotides are TGCGCCAGCAGCCCGGGACTCCGCAATGAGCAGTTCTTC. This gives the protein CASSPGLRNEQFF. This chain links TRBV5-1 with TRBJ2-1, with D maybe TRBD2 (6 bases). Germline V gene lookup returns CDR1 SGHRS and CDR2 YFSETQ. V dropped 4 bases and J dropped 6 bases, with 11 bases sitting between them. There are 13 residues in the CDR3. Full variable domain (remainder filled in from reference TRBV5-1 and TRBJ2-1): KAGVTQTPRYLIKTRGQQVTLSCSPISGHRSVSWYQQTPGQGLQFLFEYFSETQRNKGNFPGRFSGRQFSNSRSEMNVSTLELGDSALYLCASSPGLRNEQFFGPGTRLTVL.

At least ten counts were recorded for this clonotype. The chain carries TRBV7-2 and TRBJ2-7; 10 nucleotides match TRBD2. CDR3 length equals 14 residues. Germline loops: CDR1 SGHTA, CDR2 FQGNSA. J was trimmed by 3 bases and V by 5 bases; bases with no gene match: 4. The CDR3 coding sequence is TGTGCCAGCAGCCCCTGGACTAGCGGCTACGAGCAGTACTTC. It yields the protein CASSPWTSGYEQYF.

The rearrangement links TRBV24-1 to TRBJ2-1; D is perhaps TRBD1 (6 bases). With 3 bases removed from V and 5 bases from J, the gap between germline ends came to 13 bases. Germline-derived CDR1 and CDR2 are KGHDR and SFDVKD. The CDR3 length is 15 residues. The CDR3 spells CATSDPSRGNNEQFF. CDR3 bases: TGTGCCACCAGTGATCCTTCGAGGGGGAACAATGAGCAGTTCTTC.

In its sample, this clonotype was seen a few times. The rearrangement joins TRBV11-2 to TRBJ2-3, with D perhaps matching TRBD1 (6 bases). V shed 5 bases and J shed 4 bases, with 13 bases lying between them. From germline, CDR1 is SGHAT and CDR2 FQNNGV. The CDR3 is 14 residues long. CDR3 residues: CASSIRTGPDTQYF. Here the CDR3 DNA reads TGTGCCAGCAGCATCCGAACAGGGCCAGATACGCAGTATTTT.

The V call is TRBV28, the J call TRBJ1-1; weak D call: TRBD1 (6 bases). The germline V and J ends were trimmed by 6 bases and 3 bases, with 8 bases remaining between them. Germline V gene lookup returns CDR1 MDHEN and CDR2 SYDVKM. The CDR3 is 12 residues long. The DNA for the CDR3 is TGTGCCAGCAGAAGGGGGGACACTGAAGCTTTCTTT. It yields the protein CASRRGDTEAFF.

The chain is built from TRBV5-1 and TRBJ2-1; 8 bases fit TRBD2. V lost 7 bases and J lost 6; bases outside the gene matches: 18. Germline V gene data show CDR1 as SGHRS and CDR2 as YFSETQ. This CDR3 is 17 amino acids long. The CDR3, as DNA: TGCGCCAGCCAATCCGGGGTGGGAAGCGGGAGCCGCAATGAGCAGTTCTTC. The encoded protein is CASQSGVGSGSRNEQFF.

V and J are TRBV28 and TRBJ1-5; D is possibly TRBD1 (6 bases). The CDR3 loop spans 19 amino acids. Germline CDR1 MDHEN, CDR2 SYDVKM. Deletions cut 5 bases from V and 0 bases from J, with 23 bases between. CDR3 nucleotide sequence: TGTGCCAGCAGTCCTCCCGGGACGGGGGGCACCTATAGCAATCAGCCCCAGCATTTT. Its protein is CASSPPGTGGTYSNQPQHF.

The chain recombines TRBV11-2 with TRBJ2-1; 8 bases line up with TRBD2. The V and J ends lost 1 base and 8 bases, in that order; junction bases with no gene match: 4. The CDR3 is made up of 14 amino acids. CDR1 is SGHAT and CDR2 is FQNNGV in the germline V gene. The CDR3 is CASSLGTSSDEQFF. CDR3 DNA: TGTGCCAGCAGCTTAGGGACTAGCTCCGATGAGCAGTTCTTC.

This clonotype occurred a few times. The CDR3: CASSSLQGNQPQHF. As DNA, the CDR3 is TGTGCCAGCAGCTCACTACAGGGCAATCAGCCCCAGCATTTT. The chain couples TRBV7-9 to TRBJ1-5, with a weak D call TRBD1 (5 bases). The CDR3 runs to 14 residues. The germline gives CDR1 SEHNR, CDR2 FQNEAQ (reference sequence). V gave up 4 bases and J gave up 2 bases, with 9 bases separating them. The full variable domain, completed using reference TRBV7-9 and TRBJ1-5, is DTGVSQNPRHKITKRGQNVTFRCDPISEHNRLYWYRQTLGQGPEFLTYFQNEAQLEKSRLLSDRFSAERPKGSFSTLEIQRTEQGDSAMYLCASSSLQGNQPQHFGDGTRLSIL.

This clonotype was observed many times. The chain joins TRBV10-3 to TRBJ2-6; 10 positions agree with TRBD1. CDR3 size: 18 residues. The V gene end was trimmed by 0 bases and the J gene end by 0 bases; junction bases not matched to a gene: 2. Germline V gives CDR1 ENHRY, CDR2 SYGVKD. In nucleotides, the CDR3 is TGTGCCATCAGTGAGTCGGGACAGGGGAGCTCTGGGGCCAACGTCCTGACTTTC. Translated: CAISESGQGSSGANVLTF.

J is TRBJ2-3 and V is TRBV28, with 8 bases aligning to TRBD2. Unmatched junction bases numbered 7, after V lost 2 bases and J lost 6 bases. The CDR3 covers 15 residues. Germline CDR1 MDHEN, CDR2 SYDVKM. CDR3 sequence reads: CASSLQGTRKDTQYF. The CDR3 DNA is TGTGCCAGCAGTTTACAGGGGACTAGGAAGGATACGCAGTATTTT.

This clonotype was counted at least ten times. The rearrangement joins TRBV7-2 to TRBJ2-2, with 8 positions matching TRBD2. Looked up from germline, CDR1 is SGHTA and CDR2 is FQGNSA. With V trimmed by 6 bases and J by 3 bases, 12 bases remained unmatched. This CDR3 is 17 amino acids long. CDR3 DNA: TGTGCCAGCAGTCAAGTAGGAGTTAGCGGGGACACCGGGGAGCTGTTTTTT. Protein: CASSQVGVSGDTGELFF. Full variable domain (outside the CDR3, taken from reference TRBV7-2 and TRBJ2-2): GAGVSQSPSNKVTEKGKDVELRCDPISGHTALYWYRQSLGQGLEFLIYFQGNSAPDKSGLPSDRFSAERTGGSVSTLTIQRTQQEDSAVYLCASSQVGVSGDTGELFFGEGSRLTVL.

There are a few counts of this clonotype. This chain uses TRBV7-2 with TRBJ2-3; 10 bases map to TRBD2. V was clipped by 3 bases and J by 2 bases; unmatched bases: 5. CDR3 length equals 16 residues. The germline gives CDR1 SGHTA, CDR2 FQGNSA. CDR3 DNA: TGTGCCAGCAGCTTTAGAACTAGCGGGACCACAGATACGCAGTATTTT. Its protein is CASSFRTSGTTDTQYF. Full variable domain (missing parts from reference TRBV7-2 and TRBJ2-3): GAGVSQSPSNKVTEKGKDVELRCDPISGHTALYWYRQSLGQGLEFLIYFQGNSAPDKSGLPSDRFSAERTGGSVSTLTIQRTQQEDSAVYLCASSFRTSGTTDTQYFGPGTRLTVL.

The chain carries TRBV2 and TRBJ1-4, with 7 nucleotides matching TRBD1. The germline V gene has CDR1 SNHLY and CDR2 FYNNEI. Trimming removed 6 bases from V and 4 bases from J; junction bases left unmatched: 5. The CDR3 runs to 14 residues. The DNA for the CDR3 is TGTGCCAGCAGCGACAGGGCGCTTAATGAAAAACTGTTTTTT. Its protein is CASSDRALNEKLFF.

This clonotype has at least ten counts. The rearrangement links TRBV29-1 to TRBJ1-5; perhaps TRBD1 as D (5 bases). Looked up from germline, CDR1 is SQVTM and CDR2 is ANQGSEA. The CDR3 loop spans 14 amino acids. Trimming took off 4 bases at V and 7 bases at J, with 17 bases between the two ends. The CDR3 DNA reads TGCAGCGTTGTAGTAGGGTGGGACGAACAGCCCCAGCATTTT. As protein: CSVVVGWDEQPQHF.

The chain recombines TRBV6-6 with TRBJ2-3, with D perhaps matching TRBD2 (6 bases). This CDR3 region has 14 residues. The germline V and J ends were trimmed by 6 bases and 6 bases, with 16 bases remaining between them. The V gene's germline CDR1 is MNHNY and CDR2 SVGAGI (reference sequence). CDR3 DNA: TGTGCCAGCAGAGCCGGAGGGATTATGGATACGCAGTATTTT. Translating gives CASRAGGIMDTQYF.

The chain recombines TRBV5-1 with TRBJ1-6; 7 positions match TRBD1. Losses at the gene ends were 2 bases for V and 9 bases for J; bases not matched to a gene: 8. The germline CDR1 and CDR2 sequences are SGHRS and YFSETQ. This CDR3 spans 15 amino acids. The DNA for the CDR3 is TGCGCCAGCAGCTTAGCAGGGGGAGAAGGTTCACCCCTCCACTTT. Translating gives CASSLAGGEGSPLHF.

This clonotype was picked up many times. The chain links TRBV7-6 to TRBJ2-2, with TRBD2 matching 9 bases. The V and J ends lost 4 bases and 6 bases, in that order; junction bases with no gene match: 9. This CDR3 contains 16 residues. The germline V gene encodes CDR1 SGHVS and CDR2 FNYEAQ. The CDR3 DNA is TGTGCCAGCAGCTCACGAGGCGGGGGGGCCGCCGGGGAGCTGTTTTTT. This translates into CASSSRGGGAAGELFF.

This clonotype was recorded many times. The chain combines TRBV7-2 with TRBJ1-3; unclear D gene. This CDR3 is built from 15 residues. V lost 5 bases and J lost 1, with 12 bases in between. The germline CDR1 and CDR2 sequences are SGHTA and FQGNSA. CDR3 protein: CASSQFSTSGNTIYF. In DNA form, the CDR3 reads TGTGCCAGCAGCCAATTCAGTACATCTGGAAACACCATATATTTT.

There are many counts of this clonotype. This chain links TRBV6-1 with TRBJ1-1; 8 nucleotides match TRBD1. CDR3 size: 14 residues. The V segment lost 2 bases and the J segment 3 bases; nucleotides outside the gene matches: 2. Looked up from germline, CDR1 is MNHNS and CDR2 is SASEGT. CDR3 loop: CASSEPGGYTEAFF. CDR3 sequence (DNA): TGTGCCAGCAGTGAACCAGGGGGCTACACTGAAGCTTTCTTT.